This TCR beta chain stems from a study of identical twins. Every sampled donor was Caucasian and healthy. Trimming removed 0 bases at V and 6 bases at J, with 17 bases between. CDR1 is DFQATT, CDR2 SNEGSKA, per germline (reference sequence). The CDR3 sequence is 15 residues long. Addition of a universal primer site occurred through template switching, and cDNA carried unique molecular identifiers. TCRdb called the 5' RACE reads again in MiXCR, with one record for every CDR3 protein. The sample includes some 210,000 distinct CDR3 sequences, 15% to 20% of them seen just once. Another study also made use of these data, one on T cells expressing NK-cell markers. From that second work: Sequencing covered eight donors, seven HCMV-seropositive and one seronegative. There were several donors in whom these clonotypes also led the CD3+CD56-NKG2C+ fraction.

Sequencing was performed on CD8+ T cells sorted from blood. The receptor was derived from a young woman in good health. V and J are TRBV20-1 and TRBJ1-1, with D unresolved. DNA for the CDR3: TGCAGTGCTAGAGATTGGAACATATGGACCGCTGAAGCTTTCTTT. It yields the protein CSARDWNIWTAEAFF.